A selection of T cell receptor beta chains follows, all from one sample in a study of OX40 agonist ivuxolimab in advanced cancers. Profiling relied on immunoSEQ multiplex PCR, and the TCRdb table lists in-frame clones only, not all of them. The data show under 25,000 clones, with about 80% seen just once and 30% held by the top ten. The material sequenced was CD4+ or CD8+ T cells sorted from blood, taken in a trial of the OX40 agonist ivuxolimab. These receptors were obtained from an adult with an advanced solid tumor such as melanoma, head and neck, liver or kidney cancer. Both conserved end residues are part of each CDR3. D genes are given only for firm matches. Size values are once, few and many counts, or a class for expanded clones, and some rows have none.

J	D	size	V	DNA	CDR3
TRBJ1-2	NA	NA	TRBV9	TGTGCCAGCAGCGAGGCAACAGGCTTCTATGGCTACACCTTC	CASSEATGFYGYTF
TRBJ2-3	TRBD1	NA	TRBV30	TGTGCCTGGAGTGGGGACAGGGGGAGGGATACGCAGTATTTT	CAWSGDRGRDTQYF
TRBJ2-2	TRBD1	NA	TRBV7-9	TGTGCCAGCAGCTTAGCGGACAGGGGGAACACCGGGGAGCTGTTTTTT	CASSLADRGNTGELFF
TRBJ2-3	TRBD2	NA	TRBV7-9	TGTGCCAGCAGCTTCGTACTAGCGGGGGGGACAGATACGCAGTATTTT	CASSFVLAGGTDTQYF
TRBJ2-2	NA	NA	TRBV30	TGTGCCTGGAGTGTACTTGGGGAGCTGTTTTTT	CAWSVLGELFF
TRBJ1-1	TRBD1	once	TRBV14	TGTGCCAGCAGCCCTCGACAGGGAGGGACCACTGAAGCTTTCTTT	CASSPRQGGTTEAFF
TRBJ1-1	NA	NA	TRBV5-4	TGTGCCAGCAGCTTTCTGCAGGGGATCACTGAAGCTTTCTTT	CASSFLQGITEAFF
TRBJ2-7	NA	once	TRBV28	TGTGCCAGCAGTTTGTACCGGGGCGAGCAGTACTTC	CASSLYRGEQYF
TRBJ1-2	TRBD1	NA	TRBV6-5	TGTGCCAGCAGTTATAGGGGGCAGATGGATGGCTACACCTTC	CASSYRGQMDGYTF
TRBJ2-7	TRBD2	NA	TRBV7-8	TGTGCCAGCACCTTTTGGGAGGGCTCCTACGAGCAGTACTTC	CASTFWEGSYEQYF
TRBJ1-2	NA	NA	TRBV5-4	TGTGCCAGCAGCTTGGTCGAGGACAGCAGCTATGGCTACACCTTC	CASSLVEDSSYGYTF
TRBJ1-2	NA	NA	TRBV25-1	TGTGCCAGCAGTGACTACGGGGGCTACACCTTC	CASSDYGGYTF